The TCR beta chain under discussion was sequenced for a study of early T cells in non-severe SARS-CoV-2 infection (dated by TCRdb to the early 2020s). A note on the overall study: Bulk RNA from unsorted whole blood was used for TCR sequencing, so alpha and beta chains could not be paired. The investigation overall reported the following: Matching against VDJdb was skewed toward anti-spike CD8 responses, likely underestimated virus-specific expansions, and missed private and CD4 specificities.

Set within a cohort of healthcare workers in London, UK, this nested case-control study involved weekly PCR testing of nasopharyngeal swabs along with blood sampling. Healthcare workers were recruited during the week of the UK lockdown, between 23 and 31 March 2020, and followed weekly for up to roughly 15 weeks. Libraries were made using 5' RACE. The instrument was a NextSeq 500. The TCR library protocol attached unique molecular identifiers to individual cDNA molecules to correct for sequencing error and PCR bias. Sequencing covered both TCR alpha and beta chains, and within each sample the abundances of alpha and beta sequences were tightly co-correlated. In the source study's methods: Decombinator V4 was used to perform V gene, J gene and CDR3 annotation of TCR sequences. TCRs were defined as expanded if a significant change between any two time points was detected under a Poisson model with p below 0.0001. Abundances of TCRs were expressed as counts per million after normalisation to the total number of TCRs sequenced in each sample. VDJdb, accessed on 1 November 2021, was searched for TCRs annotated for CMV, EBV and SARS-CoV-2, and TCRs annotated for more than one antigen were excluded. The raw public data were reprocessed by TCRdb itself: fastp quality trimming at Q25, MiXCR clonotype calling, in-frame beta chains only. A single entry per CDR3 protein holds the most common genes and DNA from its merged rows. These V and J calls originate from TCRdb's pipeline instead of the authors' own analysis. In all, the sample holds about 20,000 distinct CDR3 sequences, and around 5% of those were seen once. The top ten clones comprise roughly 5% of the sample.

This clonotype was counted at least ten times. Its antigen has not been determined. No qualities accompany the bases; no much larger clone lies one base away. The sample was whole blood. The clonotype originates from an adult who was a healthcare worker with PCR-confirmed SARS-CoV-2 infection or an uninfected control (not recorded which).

The bases are TGTGCCATCTCGGGACAGGGTAGCGAGACCCAGTACTTC. It encodes CAISGQGSETQYF. The receptor chain draws on TRBV10-3 and TRBJ2-5; TRBD1 matches 9 bases in the middle. The CDR3 goes from the cysteine to the phenylalanine over 13 residues. Only the CDR3 portion is preserved as DNA: 39 bases, with reading frame beginning at the first base. Germline trimming: 8 bases from V, 5 bases from J; junction bases outside gene matches: 6. CDR1 and CDR2, looked up from the germline V gene, are ENHRY and SYGVKD.